This TCR beta chain was identified during a study of shared clonotypes between healthy human individuals. Broader study findings: Non-shared clonotypes had lower generation probabilities than those shared by all four donors. The naive CD4 repertoires of a few donors were compared, and 5% to 6.5% of clonotypes were shared.

CD45RO-negative, CCR7-positively selected cells formed the naive CD8 fraction, excluding terminally differentiated effector memory CD45RA+ cells. Donors included only healthy HIV-negative adults lacking recent acute infections or vaccinations. About this clone: No antigen is known for it.

The assay was immunoSEQ multiplex PCR, and TCRdb's table has in-frame clones only and misses some. In the table there are around 600,000 clones, about 98% of which are singletons. V lost 5 bases, J lost 3 bases, and 15 bases lay in between. The CDR3 has 15 residues. Germline CDR1 is MDHEN and CDR2 is SYDVKM. This clonotype was sampled from a man in his thirties or forties in good health. The V and J genes are TRBV28 and TRBJ2-3; tentative D call: TRBD2 (5 bases). Material: naive CD8+ T cells sorted from blood. CDR3: CASSPIEGSTDTQYF. DNA of the CDR3: TGTGCCAGCAGTCCCATTGAAGGGAGTACAGATACGCAGTATTTT.